Below, 12 T cell receptor beta chains from the same sample are listed, as sequenced in a study of lymphopenia after photon versus proton radiotherapy. This table comes from immunoSEQ multiplex PCR, and its TCRdb copy is limited to in-frame clones, with some not included. Of 55,000 to 70,000 clones listed, around 87% are singletons. Here the sequenced sample was peripheral blood, taken from a patient treated with proton-based radiotherapy. These receptors all stem from an older man with esophageal cancer.

This clone appeared once. The genes are TRBV29-1 and TRBJ1-1; D is uncertain. V was pared by 2 bases and J by 6 bases, with 10 bases between. The CDR3 covers 12 residues. CDR1 is SQVTM, CDR2 ANQGSEA, per germline. Here the CDR3 DNA reads TGCAGCGTTGAACTTGGGAGGGCTGAAGCTTTCTTT. This sequence encodes CSVELGRAEAFF.

The chain carries TRBV7-3 and TRBJ2-5, with no clear D. With 2 bases removed from V and 2 bases from J, the gap between germline ends came to 9 bases. There are 14 residues in the CDR3. In germline, CDR1 is SGHTA, CDR2 FQGTGA. As DNA, the CDR3 is TGTGCCAGCAGCTTACATCCGGCGCAAGAGACCCAGTACTTC. This sequence encodes CASSLHPAQETQYF.

The chain combines TRBV19 with TRBJ1-4; weak D call: TRBD1 (6 bases). The CDR3 contains 11 residues. Germline V CDR1 and CDR2: LNHDA, SQIVND (reference sequence). Trimming stripped 6 bases from V and 12 bases from J, with 11 bases between. CDR3 DNA sequence: TGTGCCAGTAGGGACAGCGCGCAACTGTTTTTT. Translated: CASRDSAQLFF.

The sample holds one count of this clone. Other DNA sequences from this sample encode an identical CDR3 as well. The rearrangement uses TRBV19 and TRBJ1-2, with TRBD1 identical over 10 bases. The CDR3 has 15 amino acids. After removal of 5 bases from V and 8 bases from J, the junction contained 11 bases not matched to a gene. Germline V gene lookup returns CDR1 LNHDA and CDR2 SQIVND (reference sequence). In DNA, the CDR3 is TGTGCCAGTAGTCCCCGACAGGGGGCTACGTACGGCTACACCTTC. Amino acid sequence: CASSPRQGATYGYTF.

The chain employs TRBV27 and TRBJ2-7; possibly TRBD2 for D (6 bases). The CDR3 contains 15 residues. The V and J ends lost 0 bases and 2 bases respectively, with 11 bases between them. Germline CDR1 MNHEY, CDR2 SMNVEV (reference sequence). The CDR3 DNA follows: TGTGCCAGCAGTTTATCAGGAGGGGCGCCCTACGAGCAGTACTTC. Its translation is CASSLSGGAPYEQYF.

The chain joins TRBV7-2 to TRBJ1-1; tentative D call: TRBD1 (6 bases). V lost 2 bases, J lost 6 bases, and 25 bases lay in between. Germline loops: CDR1 SGHTA, CDR2 FQGNSA. The CDR3 runs 18 residues. The CDR3 here is CASSLPPGGNPFSAEAFF. The CDR3, as DNA: TGTGCCAGCAGCTTACCCCCCGGGGGCAACCCTTTCTCTGCTGAAGCTTTCTTT.

Written as DNA, the CDR3 is TGTGCCAGCAGCTTGGTGGCGGGACATATATACGAGCAGTACTTC. Its translation is CASSLVAGHIYEQYF. This sequence joins TRBV5-5 and TRBJ2-7; D tentatively reads TRBD1 or TRBD2 (6 bases each). The CDR3 loop spans 15 amino acids. CDR1 and CDR2 (germline): SGHKS, YYEKEE (reference sequence). Trimming took 0 bases from V and 4 from J, leaving 14 bases between them.

This clone has a single count. V gene TRBV11-2 combines with J gene TRBJ2-1; 12 positions agree with TRBD2. The CDR3 has 16 residues. The germline V gene encodes CDR1 SGHAT and CDR2 FQNNGV. Losses at the gene ends were 1 base for V and 5 bases for J; bases not matched to a gene: 3. In DNA, the CDR3 is TGTGCCAGCAGCTTAGGGACTAGCGGGGTAAACAATGAGCAGTTCTTC. Protein: CASSLGTSGVNNEQFF.

The V gene is TRBV5-1, the J gene TRBJ1-6, with TRBD1 identical over 7 bases. The V and J ends lost 4 bases and 7 bases, in that order; junction bases with no gene match: 11. Per the germline V gene, CDR1 is SGHRS and CDR2 is YFSETQ. This CDR3 spans 16 amino acids. In nucleotides, the CDR3 is TGCGCCAGCAGCGATATGACAGGGTCCCTCAATTCACCCCTCCACTTT. This translates into CASSDMTGSLNSPLHF.

The CDR3 nucleotides are TGTGCCAGCGGATGGGCCTACGAGCAGTACTTC. It encodes CASGWAYEQYF. The chain uses TRBV25-1 and TRBJ2-7, with unresolved D. Germline V gene lookup returns CDR1 MGHDK and CDR2 SYGVNS. This CDR3 region has 11 residues. The V end was cut by 8 bases, the J end by 2 bases, with 7 bases between.

V gene TRBV4-3 combines with J gene TRBJ2-7, with D tentatively TRBD1 (5 bases). V lost 0 bases, J lost 2 bases, and 17 bases lay in between. CDR1 LGHNA and CDR2 YSLEER come from the germline V gene. There are 17 residues in the CDR3. The CDR3 loop reads CASSQDAPRAITYEQYF. CDR3 sequence (DNA): TGCGCCAGCAGCCAAGATGCCCCCAGGGCCATTACCTACGAGCAGTACTTC.

V and J are TRBV7-3 and TRBJ2-3, with a tentative D call TRBD2 (7 bases). This CDR3 has 16 residues. Germline V gene data show CDR1 as SGHTA and CDR2 as FQGTGA. The V and J ends lost 0 bases and 5 bases respectively, with 15 bases between them. CDR3: CASSLTRRGQGDTQYF. The CDR3 DNA is TGTGCCAGCAGCTTAACGCGGCGGGGGCAAGGAGATACGCAGTATTTT.